This T cell receptor beta chain comes out of a study of cytomegalovirus exposure and HLA in healthy donors. Across the study: Early released data comprised 80 million or so unique TCRs from HLA-typed donors.

In regard to this clone: Its cognate antigen is unknown.

Trimming cost V 7 bases and J 4 bases; bases outside gene matches: 6. CDR1 is LNHDA and CDR2 is SQIVND in the germline V gene (reference sequence). This CDR3 contains 15 residues. PCR involved 60 Vbeta and 13 Jbeta primers. Using immunoSEQ multiplex PCR, the repertoire was profiled, and TCRdb retains in-frame clones only, with some absent. The data show 100,000 to 150,000 clones, roughly four fifths seen once. Study outcomes and limitations: Accounts indicate the classifier identified cytomegalovirus status with strong specificity and sensitivity. Analyzed later, association rates of TCRs varied across HLA loci, with DRB1 most and HLA-C fewest. The records held CMV serostatus as the only immune exposure information.

The source of this sequence is a woman aged 60-75 years in good health and CMV-seronegative. This chain connects TRBV19 to TRBJ2-4; 11 bases align to TRBD2. Sequencing input: PBMCs. In DNA form, the CDR3 reads TGTGCCAGTACCACACTAGCGGGGGCGAAAAACATTCAGTACTTC. Translating it yields CASTTLAGAKNIQYF.